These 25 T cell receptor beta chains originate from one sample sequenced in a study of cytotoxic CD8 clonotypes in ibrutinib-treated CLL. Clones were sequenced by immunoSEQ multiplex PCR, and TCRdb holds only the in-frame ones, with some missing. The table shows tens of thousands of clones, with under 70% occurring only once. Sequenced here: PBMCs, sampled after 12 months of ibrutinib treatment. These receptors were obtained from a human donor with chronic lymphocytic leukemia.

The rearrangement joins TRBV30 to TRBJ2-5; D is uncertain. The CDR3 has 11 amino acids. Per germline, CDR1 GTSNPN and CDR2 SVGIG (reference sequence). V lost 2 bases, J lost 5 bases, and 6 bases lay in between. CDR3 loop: CAWSRTETQYF. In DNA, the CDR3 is TGTGCCTGGAGTCGGACGGAGACCCAGTACTTC.

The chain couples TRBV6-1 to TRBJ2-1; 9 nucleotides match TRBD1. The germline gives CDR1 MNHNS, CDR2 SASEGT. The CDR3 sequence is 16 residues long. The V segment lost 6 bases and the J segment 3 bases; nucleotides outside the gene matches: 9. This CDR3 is CASREPPGQGYNEQFF. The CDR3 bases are TGTGCCAGCAGGGAACCACCGGGACAGGGCTACAATGAGCAGTTCTTC.

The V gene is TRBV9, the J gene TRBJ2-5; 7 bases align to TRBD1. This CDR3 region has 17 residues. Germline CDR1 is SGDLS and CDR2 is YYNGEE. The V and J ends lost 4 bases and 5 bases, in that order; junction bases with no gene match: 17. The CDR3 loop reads CASSSKSGTAIRETQYF. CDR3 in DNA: TGTGCCAGCAGCTCAAAGTCCGGGACAGCTATCCGTGAGACCCAGTACTTC.

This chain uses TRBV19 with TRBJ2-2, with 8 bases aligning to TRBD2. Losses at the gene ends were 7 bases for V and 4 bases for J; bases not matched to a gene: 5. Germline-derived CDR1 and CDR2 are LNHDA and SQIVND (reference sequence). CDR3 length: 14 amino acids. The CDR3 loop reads CASNGGAGTGELFF. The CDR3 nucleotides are TGTGCCAGTAACGGGGGGGCAGGCACCGGGGAGCTGTTTTTT.

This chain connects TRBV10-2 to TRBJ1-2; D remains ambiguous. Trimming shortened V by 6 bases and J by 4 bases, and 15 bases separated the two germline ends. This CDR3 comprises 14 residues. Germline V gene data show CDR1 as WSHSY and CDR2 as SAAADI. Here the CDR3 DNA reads TGCGCCAGCAGCTCCATTCCAGGAGTCTATGGCTACACCTTC. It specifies CASSSIPGVYGYTF.

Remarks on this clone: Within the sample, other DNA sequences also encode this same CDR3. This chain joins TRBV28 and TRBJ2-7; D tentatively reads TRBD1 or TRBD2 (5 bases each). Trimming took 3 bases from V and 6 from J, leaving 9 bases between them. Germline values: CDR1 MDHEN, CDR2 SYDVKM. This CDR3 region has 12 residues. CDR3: CASSLGTSEQYF. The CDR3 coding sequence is TGTGCCAGCAGTTTGGGGACCAGCGAGCAGTACTTC.

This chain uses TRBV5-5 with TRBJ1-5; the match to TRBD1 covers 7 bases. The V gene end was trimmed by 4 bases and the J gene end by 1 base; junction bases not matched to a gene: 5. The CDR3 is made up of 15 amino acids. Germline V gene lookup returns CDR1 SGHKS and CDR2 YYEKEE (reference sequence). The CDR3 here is CASSGTGESNQPQHF. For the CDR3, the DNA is TGTGCCAGCAGCGGCACAGGGGAAAGCAATCAGCCCCAGCATTTT.

CDR3 protein: CASSFRTGELFF. In DNA, the CDR3 is TGTGCCAGCAGCTTCCGCACCGGGGAGCTGTTTTTT. This sequence joins TRBV7-8 and TRBJ2-2; D uncertain. Trimming stripped 3 bases from V and 4 bases from J, with 3 bases between. Germline V CDR1 and CDR2: SGHVS, FQNEAQ. The CDR3 loop spans 12 amino acids.

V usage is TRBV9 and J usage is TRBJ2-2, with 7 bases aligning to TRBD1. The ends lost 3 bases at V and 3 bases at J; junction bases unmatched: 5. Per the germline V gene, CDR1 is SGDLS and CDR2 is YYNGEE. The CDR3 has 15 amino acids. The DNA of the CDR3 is TGTGCCAGCAGCGGGACAGGTATTGACACCGGGGAGCTGTTTTTT. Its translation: CASSGTGIDTGELFF. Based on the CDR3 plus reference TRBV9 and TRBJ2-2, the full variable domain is DSGVTQTPKHLITATGQRVTLRCSPRSGDLSVYWYQQSLDQGLQFLIQYYNGEERAKGNILERFSAQQFPDLHSELNLSSLELGDSALYFCASSGTGIDTGELFFGEGSRLTVL.

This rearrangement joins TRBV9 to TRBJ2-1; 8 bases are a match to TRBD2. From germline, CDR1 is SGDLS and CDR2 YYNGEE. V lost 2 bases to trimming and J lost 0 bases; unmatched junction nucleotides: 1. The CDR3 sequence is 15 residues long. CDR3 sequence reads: CASSVGGDSYNEQFF. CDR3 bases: TGTGCCAGCAGCGTCGGGGGGGACTCCTACAATGAGCAGTTCTTC.

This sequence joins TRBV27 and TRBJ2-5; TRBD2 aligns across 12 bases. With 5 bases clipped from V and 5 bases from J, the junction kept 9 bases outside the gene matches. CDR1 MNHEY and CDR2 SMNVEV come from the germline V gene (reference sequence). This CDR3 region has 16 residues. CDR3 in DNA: TGTGCCAGCAGTCTACTAGCGGGGGGCTCCATGGAGACCCAGTACTTC. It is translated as CASSLLAGGSMETQYF.

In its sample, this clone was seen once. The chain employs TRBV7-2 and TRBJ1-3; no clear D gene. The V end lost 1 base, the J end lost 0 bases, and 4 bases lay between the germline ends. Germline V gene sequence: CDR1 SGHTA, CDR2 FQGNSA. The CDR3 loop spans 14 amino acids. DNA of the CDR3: TGTGCCAGCAGCTTAGTCAGCTCTGGAAACACCATATATTTT. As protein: CASSLVSSGNTIYF.

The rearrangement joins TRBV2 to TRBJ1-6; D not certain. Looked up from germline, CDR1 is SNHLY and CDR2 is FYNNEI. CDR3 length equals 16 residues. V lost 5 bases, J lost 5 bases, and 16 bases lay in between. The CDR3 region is CASSPTDGDNNSPLHF. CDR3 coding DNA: TGTGCCAGCAGTCCTACGGACGGGGATAATAATTCACCCCTCCACTTT.

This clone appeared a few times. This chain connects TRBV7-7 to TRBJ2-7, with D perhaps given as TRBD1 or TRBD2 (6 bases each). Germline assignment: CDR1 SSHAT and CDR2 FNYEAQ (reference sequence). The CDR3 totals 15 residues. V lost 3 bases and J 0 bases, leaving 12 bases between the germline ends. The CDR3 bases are TGTGCCAGCAGCTTGGGTCGGGGGCCCTCCTACGAGCAGTACTTC. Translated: CASSLGRGPSYEQYF.

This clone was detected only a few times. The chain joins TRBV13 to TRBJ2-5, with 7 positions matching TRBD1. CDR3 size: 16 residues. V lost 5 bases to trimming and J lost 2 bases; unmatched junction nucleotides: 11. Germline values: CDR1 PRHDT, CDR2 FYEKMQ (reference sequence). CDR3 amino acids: CASSTRTGTDQETQYF. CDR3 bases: TGTGCCAGCAGCACTCGAACCGGGACAGATCAAGAGACCCAGTACTTC.

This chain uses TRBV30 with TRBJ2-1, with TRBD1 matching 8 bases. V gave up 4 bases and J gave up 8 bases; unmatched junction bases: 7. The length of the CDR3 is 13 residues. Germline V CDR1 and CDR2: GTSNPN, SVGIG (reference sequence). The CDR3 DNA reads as TGTGCCTGGAATGGACAGGGTAGATATGAGCAGTTCTTC. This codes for CAWNGQGRYEQFF.

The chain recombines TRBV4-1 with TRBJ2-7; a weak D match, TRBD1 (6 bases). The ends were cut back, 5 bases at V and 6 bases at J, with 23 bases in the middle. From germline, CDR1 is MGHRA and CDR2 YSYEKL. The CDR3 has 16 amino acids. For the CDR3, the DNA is TGCGCCAGCAGCACCCGGGGACATCCTTCTTCTGGCGAGCAGTACTTC. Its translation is CASSTRGHPSSGEQYF.

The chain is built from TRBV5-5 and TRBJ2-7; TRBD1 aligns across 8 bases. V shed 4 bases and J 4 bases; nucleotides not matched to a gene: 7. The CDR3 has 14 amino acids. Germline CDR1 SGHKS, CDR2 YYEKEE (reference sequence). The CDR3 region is CASSLTGGGYEQYF. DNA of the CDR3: TGTGCCAGCAGCCTTACAGGGGGTGGATACGAGCAGTACTTC.

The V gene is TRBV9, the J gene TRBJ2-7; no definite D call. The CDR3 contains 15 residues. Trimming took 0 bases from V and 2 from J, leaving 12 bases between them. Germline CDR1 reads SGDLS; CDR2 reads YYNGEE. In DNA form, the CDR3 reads TGTGCCAGCAGCGTAGATAGTAGCAGACCCTACGAGCAGTACTTC. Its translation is CASSVDSSRPYEQYF.

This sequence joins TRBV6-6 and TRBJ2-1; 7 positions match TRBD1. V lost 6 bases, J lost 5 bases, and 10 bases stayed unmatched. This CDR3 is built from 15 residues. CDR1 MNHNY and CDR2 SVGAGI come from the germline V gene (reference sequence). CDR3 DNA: TGTGCCAGCAGCTCCAGACAGGGCGTCCACAATGAGCAGTTCTTC. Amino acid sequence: CASSSRQGVHNEQFF.

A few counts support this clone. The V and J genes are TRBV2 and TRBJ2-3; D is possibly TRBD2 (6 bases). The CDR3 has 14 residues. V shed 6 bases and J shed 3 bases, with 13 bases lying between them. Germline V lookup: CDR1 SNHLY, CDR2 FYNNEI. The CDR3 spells CASRAGGVTDTQYF. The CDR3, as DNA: TGTGCCAGCAGGGCGGGCGGGGTAACAGATACGCAGTATTTT.

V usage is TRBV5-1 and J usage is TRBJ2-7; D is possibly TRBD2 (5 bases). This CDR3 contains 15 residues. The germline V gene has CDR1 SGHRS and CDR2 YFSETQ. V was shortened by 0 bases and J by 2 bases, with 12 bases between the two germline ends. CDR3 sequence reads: CASSLAGLSPYEQYF. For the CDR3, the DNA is TGCGCCAGCAGCTTGGCGGGATTATCCCCCTACGAGCAGTACTTC.

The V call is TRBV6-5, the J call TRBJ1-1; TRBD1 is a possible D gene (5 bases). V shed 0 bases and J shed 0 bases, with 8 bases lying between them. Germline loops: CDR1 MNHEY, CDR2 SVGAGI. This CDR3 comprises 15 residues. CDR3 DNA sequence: TGTGCCAGCAGTTACTCTCAGGGATTGAACACTGAAGCTTTCTTT. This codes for CASSYSQGLNTEAFF.

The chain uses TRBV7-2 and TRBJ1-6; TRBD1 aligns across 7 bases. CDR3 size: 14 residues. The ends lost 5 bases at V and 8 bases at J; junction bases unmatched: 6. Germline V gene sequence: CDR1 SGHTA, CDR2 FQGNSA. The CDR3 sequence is CASSPRDSYSPLHF. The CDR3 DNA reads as TGTGCCAGCAGCCCCCGGGACAGCTATTCACCCCTCCACTTT.

CDR3 protein: CATGPSTGFQPQHF. CDR3 nucleotide sequence: TGCGCCACCGGACCTTCGACAGGGTTTCAGCCCCAGCATTTT. The chain combines TRBV10-2 with TRBJ1-5, with 7 nucleotides matching TRBD1. J lost 6 bases, V lost 10 bases, and 12 bases had no gene match. Germline values: CDR1 WSHSY, CDR2 SAAADI. The CDR3 length is 14 residues.